This T cell receptor beta chain was identified during a study of blood T cell repertoires in COVID-19. The overall study: The analysed material was cDNA or gDNA that came from T cells, B-cell-depleted T cells, or PBMCs.

Sequencing was performed with immunoSEQ multiplex PCR; in TCRdb, only in-frame clones are kept and a portion is missing. This sample yields fewer than 90,000 clones, of which roughly 87% are seen a single time; roughly 15% belongs to the top ten. The TCR comes from a male donor with acute or convalescent COVID-19. The material sequenced was peripheral blood.

CDR3 sequence (DNA): TGTGCCAGCTCACCGACTTCGGGACTCCCTAATGAAAAACTGTTTTTT. This encodes CASSPTSGLPNEKLFF. The chain uses TRBV18 and TRBJ1-4; a possible D gene is TRBD1 (5 bases). The CDR3 has 16 amino acids. Germline lookup yields CDR1 KGHSH and CDR2 LQKENI. Between the trimmed V and J ends, which lost 3 bases and 3 bases, there was a span of 14 bases.